This entry lists 8 T cell receptor beta chains sequenced from one sample in a study of vaccination and CD4 T cells after COVID-19. The time point was: late sampling 161 to 241 days after vaccination in a few convalescent patients. Stated treatment: roughly ten-day PBMC culture with coronavirus spike peptide pools or control peptides (ViraFEST assay). Antigens for these TCRs are unknown. Sequenced with the Oncomine TCR Beta short-read assay was DNA taken from cultured CD4+ T cells. Using its own MiXCR run on the PCR reads, TCRdb lists one record per CDR3 protein. The sample lists approximately 23,000 distinct CDR3 sequences, 35% to 40% occurring once. Sequencing used CD4+ T cells from blood, cultured in vitro, obtained about 7 months after SARS-CoV-2 vaccination. The source of these receptors is a human donor who had recovered from COVID-19.

Sample share makes this clonotype medium-sized (0.01 to 0.1%). The chain joins TRBV11-2 to TRBJ2-5; D is unresolved. Per the germline V gene, CDR1 is SGHAT and CDR2 is FQNNGV. The CDR3 is made up of 13 amino acids. Trimming left V 3 bases short and J 2 bases short, with 7 bases between. In DNA, the CDR3 is TGTGCCAGCAGCTTTAGCCCTCAAGAGACCCAGTACTTC. As protein: CASSFSPQETQYF.

The chain recombines TRBV11-1 with TRBJ2-7, with D maybe TRBD1 (6 bases). Germline CDR1 is SGHAT and CDR2 is FQDESV (reference sequence). The CDR3 is 13 residues long. V was clipped by 6 bases and J by 1 base, with 10 bases between them. CDR3 sequence reads: CASSPDRSYEQYF. CDR3 nucleotide sequence: TGTGCCAGCAGTCCCGACAGGTCCTACGAGCAGTACTTC.

This chain joins TRBV27 and TRBJ1-1; tentatively, D is TRBD1 (5 bases). The ends were cut back, 5 bases at V and 2 bases at J, with 9 bases in the middle. Germline CDR1 is MNHEY and CDR2 is SMNVEV (reference sequence). CDR3 size: 13 residues. CDR3 loop: CASSDRFNTEAFF. The CDR3 bases are TGTGCCAGCAGTGACAGATTTAACACTGAAGCTTTCTTT.

This clonotype appeared a few times. J is TRBJ2-2 and V is TRBV7-6; D remains unclear. From germline, CDR1 is SGHVS and CDR2 FNYEAQ. The CDR3 totals 16 residues. V lost 1 base and J lost 0, with 9 bases in between. The CDR3 spells CASSLVGTANTGELFF. In DNA, the CDR3 is TGTGCCAGCAGCTTAGTAGGAACAGCGAACACCGGGGAGCTGTTTTTT.

The V and J genes are TRBV19 and TRBJ2-5, with D possibly being TRBD1 (7 bases). This CDR3 spans 15 amino acids. Trimming took off 3 bases at V and 4 bases at J, with 15 bases between the two ends. The germline gives CDR1 LNHDA, CDR2 SQIVND (reference sequence). In DNA, the CDR3 is TGTGCCAGTAGTATCTCGGCCAGGGGGGCAGAGACCCAGTACTTC. Encoded protein: CASSISARGAETQYF.

This clonotype was counted between two and nine times. The chain has TRBV20-1 and TRBJ2-3; TRBD2 matches 7 bases. CDR3 size: 14 residues. After removal of 4 bases from V and 4 bases from J, the junction contained 8 bases not matched to a gene. Germline V gene lookup returns CDR1 DFQATT and CDR2 SNEGSKA (reference sequence). The CDR3 protein is CSATGGAGADTQYF. In DNA form, the CDR3 reads TGCAGTGCTACCGGGGGTGCGGGGGCAGATACGCAGTATTTT.

J is TRBJ2-2 and V is TRBV5-4, with a weak D call TRBD1 (5 bases). V was cut by 4 bases and J by 4 bases, with 8 bases left in between. CDR3 length: 13 amino acids. CDR1 is SGHNT and CDR2 is YYREEE in the germline V gene (reference sequence). The DNA of the CDR3 is TGTGCCAGCAGCCAGGGCGTCACCGGGGAGCTGTTTTTT. Translating gives CASSQGVTGELFF. Looking up the rest from reference TRBV5-4 and TRBJ2-2 gives the full variable domain: ETGVTQSPTHLIKTRGQQVTLRCSSQSGHNTVSWYQQALGQGPQFIFQYYREEENGRGNFPPRFSGLQFPNYSSELNVNALELDDSALYLCASSQGVTGELFFGEGSRLTVL.

The chain joins TRBV6-1 to TRBJ1-1, with D possibly matching TRBD1 (6 bases). V dropped 9 bases and J dropped 1 base, with 15 bases sitting between them. The CDR3 spans 14 residues. Germline V gives CDR1 MNHNS, CDR2 SASEGT. CDR3 sequence reads: CASINPGQNTEAFF. The CDR3 DNA is TGTGCCAGTATAAACCCGGGACAGAACACTGAAGCTTTCTTT.